One sample yielded the 5 T cell receptor beta chains listed below, sequenced in a study of cytomegalovirus exposure and HLA in healthy donors. The protocol was immunoSEQ multiplex PCR, while the TCRdb copy is restricted to in-frame clones and leaves out a portion. The table lists 100,000 to 150,000 clones, around 96% of them singletons. Specimen: PBMCs. The receptor source for this set is a man between 18 and 35 years old in good health and CMV-seronegative.

CDR3 coding DNA: TGTGCCATCACAGCGGGACTCCAAGAGACCCAGTACTTC. This translates into CAITAGLQETQYF. The gene calls are TRBV10-3 and TRBJ2-5; 7 positions match TRBD2. V shed 7 bases and J 1 base; nucleotides not matched to a gene: 3. The CDR3 is 13 residues long. Germline-derived CDR1 and CDR2 are ENHRY and SYGVKD.

This clone was seen just once. V gene TRBV30 combines with J gene TRBJ2-1, with 12 bases matching TRBD2. V lost 8 bases and J lost 13; bases outside the gene matches: 15. The CDR3 is 14 residues long. CDR1 and CDR2 (germline): GTSNPN, SVGIG (reference sequence). This CDR3 reads CAGSLRLAGGDQFF. DNA for the CDR3: TGTGCCGGAAGCCTCCGGCTAGCGGGAGGGGATCAGTTCTTC.

The chain carries TRBV4-1 and TRBJ2-1; TRBD2 is a possible D gene (6 bases). Trimming shortened V by 2 bases and J by 5 bases, and 22 bases separated the two germline ends. Germline CDR1 reads MGHRA; CDR2 reads YSYEKL. The CDR3 has 18 amino acids. DNA for the CDR3: TGCGCCAGCAGCCAACGATACGCGCCGGGACTGGCCGACAATGAGCAGTTCTTC. It yields the protein CASSQRYAPGLADNEQFF.

V usage is TRBV29-1 and J usage is TRBJ2-1; 10 bases fit TRBD2. With 1 base clipped from V and 7 bases from J, the junction kept 10 bases outside the gene matches. Looked up from germline, CDR1 is SQVTM and CDR2 is ANQGSEA. CDR3 length: 16 amino acids. The DNA of the CDR3 is TGCAGCGTTGAAGGGCTAGCGGGAGTCCCCTCGAATGAGCAGTTCTTC. Its translation: CSVEGLAGVPSNEQFF.

V is TRBV6-6 and J is TRBJ1-2; D might be TRBD1 (5 bases). V was clipped by 0 bases and J by 5 bases, with 16 bases between them. The CDR3 has 16 amino acids. In germline, CDR1 is MNHNY, CDR2 SVGAGI (reference sequence). In DNA form, the CDR3 reads TGTGCCAGCAGTTACTCGAACCAGGGCTTTGGGTATGGCTACACCTTC. This gives the protein CASSYSNQGFGYGYTF.